This entry lists 21 T cell receptor beta chains sequenced from one sample in a study of T cells in Graves' hyperthyroidism and ophthalmopathy. From RNA transcripts, TCR beta CDR3 regions were amplified. Primed by the HTBI set, a first-round RT-PCR was run on the TCR CDR3. Via MiXCR, TCRdb re-called the multiplex PCR reads, giving one row per CDR3 protein. In the table there are roughly 530,000 distinct CDR3 sequences, 15% to 20% of which are singletons. Sequences were obtained from blood. The receptor source for this set is a woman under 30 with Graves' ophthalmopathy.

This clonotype appeared many times. The V call is TRBV2, the J call TRBJ1-1; possibly TRBD1 for D (5 bases). The V end was cut by 4 bases, the J end by 0 bases, with 6 bases between. Germline loops: CDR1 SNHLY, CDR2 FYNNEI. The CDR3 runs to 13 residues. The CDR3 here is CASSGQMNTEAFF. As DNA, the CDR3 is TGTGCCAGCAGTGGACAGATGAACACTGAAGCTTTCTTT.

This clonotype was picked up a small number of times. The chain joins TRBV4-2 to TRBJ2-1, with a possible D match to TRBD2 (6 bases). The V gene lost 0 bases and the J gene lost 8 bases, with 17 bases spanning the gap. Germline CDR1 reads LGHNA; CDR2 reads YNFKEQ. CDR3 size: 16 residues. CDR3 in amino acids: CASSQDDRRDVYEQFF. CDR3 bases: TGTGCCAGCAGCCAAGATGATCGGCGGGATGTCTATGAGCAGTTCTTC.

The chain links TRBV14 to TRBJ1-1, with D possibly matching TRBD1 (5 bases). Germline CDR1 and CDR2: SGHDN and FVKESK. This CDR3 spans 15 amino acids. Trimming took off 5 bases at V and 0 bases at J, with 13 bases between the two ends. The CDR3 here is CASSFGTVMNTEAFF. The CDR3 bases are TGTGCCAGCAGCTTCGGGACGGTTATGAACACTGAAGCTTTCTTT.

In its sample, this clonotype was seen many times. The rearrangement uses TRBV28 and TRBJ2-7; 7 nucleotides line up with TRBD2. V lost 5 bases and J lost 0; bases outside the gene matches: 10. CDR1 MDHEN and CDR2 SYDVKM come from the germline V gene. CDR3 length: 16 residues. CDR3 DNA sequence: TGTGCCAGCAGTCTCCGGGCTAGCGGATCCTCCTACGAGCAGTACTTC. Its protein product is CASSLRASGSSYEQYF.

At least ten counts were recorded for this clonotype. This rearrangement joins TRBV20-1 to TRBJ1-6, with D tentatively TRBD1 (5 bases). Trimming stripped 3 bases from V and 8 bases from J, with 17 bases between. Germline CDR1 is DFQATT and CDR2 is SNEGSKA (reference sequence). The CDR3 sequence is 15 residues long. The CDR3 DNA follows: TGCAGTGCTAGTTCAACCAGGGTGTCTGATTCACCCCTCCACTTT. This translates into CSASSTRVSDSPLHF.

This clonotype was detected only once. A read error may produce the germline difference seen at one junction end. V gene TRBV4-2 combines with J gene TRBJ2-7; 7 bases agree with TRBD1. The CDR3 is 15 amino acids. Germline V lookup: CDR1 LGHNA, CDR2 YNFKEQ. CDR3 region: CASSPETGLNYGQYF. Here the CDR3 DNA reads TGTGCCAGCAGCCCCGAGACAGGGTTAAACTACGGGCAGTACTTC.

This clonotype has just a few counts. The rearrangement links TRBV20-1 to TRBJ2-4, with D possibly being TRBD1 (8 bases). The V gene's germline CDR1 is DFQATT and CDR2 SNEGSKA (reference sequence). Trimming left V 5 bases short and J 4 bases short, with 18 bases between. CDR3 length equals 15 residues. CDR3 sequence: CSAGGAGTGKNIQYF. Written as DNA, the CDR3 is TGCAGTGCTGGGGGGGCCGGGACAGGTAAAAACATTCAGTACTTC.

This clonotype was observed many times. V usage is TRBV6-1 and J usage is TRBJ2-3; D is ambiguous. This CDR3 region has 13 residues. V lost 4 bases to trimming and J lost 1 base, with 6 bases between them. The germline CDR1 and CDR2 sequences are MNHNS and SASEGT. In DNA, the CDR3 is TGTGCCAGCAGTGGCACCCGCACAGATACGCAGTATTTT. Translating gives CASSGTRTDTQYF.

This clonotype has ten or more counts. The chain couples TRBV29-1 to TRBJ2-5; TRBD1 matches 8 bases. Trimming removed 1 base from V and 7 bases from J; junction bases left unmatched: 5. There are 13 residues in the CDR3. Per germline, CDR1 SQVTM and CDR2 ANQGSEA. The CDR3 DNA follows: TGCAGCGTTGAAGGGACAGGGCGGGGGACCCAGTACTTC. As protein: CSVEGTGRGTQYF.

This clonotype appeared a few times. The gene calls are TRBV7-2 and TRBJ2-4; 8 nucleotides align to TRBD1. CDR3 size: 17 residues. Germline assignment: CDR1 SGHTA and CDR2 FQGNSA. V gave up 5 bases and J gave up 6 bases; unmatched junction bases: 15. The CDR3 DNA sequence: TGTGCCAGCAGCGACGCCTTCAGGGGGCTGGGGGGAAACATTCAGTACTTC. It translates to CASSDAFRGLGGNIQYF.

The table lists this clonotype with many counts. V gene TRBV7-9 combines with J gene TRBJ2-1, with TRBD2 matching 8 bases. Germline trimming cut 1 base from V and 7 bases from J; bases unmatched to any gene: 6. Looked up from germline, CDR1 is SEHNR and CDR2 is FQNEAQ (reference sequence). The CDR3 runs to 15 residues. As DNA, the CDR3 is TGTGCCAGCAGCTTAGATGTAGCGGGACGGAATGAGCAGTTCTTC. This sequence encodes CASSLDVAGRNEQFF.

This clonotype was observed a handful of times. V is TRBV5-1 and J is TRBJ2-7; D might be TRBD1 (6 bases). CDR1 is SGHRS and CDR2 is YFSETQ in the germline V gene. With 4 bases removed from V and 0 bases from J, the gap between germline ends came to 26 bases. The CDR3 spans 19 residues. CDR3 loop: CASSRAPGGLTGNSYEQYF. The CDR3 coding sequence is TGCGCCAGCAGCCGGGCTCCTGGGGGATTGACAGGAAACTCCTACGAGCAGTACTTC. Looking up the rest from reference TRBV5-1 and TRBJ2-7 gives the full variable domain: KAGVTQTPRYLIKTRGQQVTLSCSPISGHRSVSWYQQTPGQGLQFLFEYFSETQRNKGNFPGRFSGRQFSNSRSEMNVSTLELGDSALYLCASSRAPGGLTGNSYEQYFGPGTRLTVT.

The chain couples TRBV14 to TRBJ1-2; TRBD1 is a possible D gene (5 bases). The CDR3 extends over 12 amino acids. The germline V gene has CDR1 SGHDN and CDR2 FVKESK. Trimming cost V 1 base and J 8 bases, with 8 bases left between them. DNA for the CDR3: TGTGCCAGCAGCCAAGTAAAGGGGGGCTACACCTTC. Protein: CASSQVKGGYTF.

The sample holds many counts of this clonotype. J is TRBJ2-7 and V is TRBV20-1, with 11 bases lining up with TRBD2. Germline trimming cut 6 bases from V and 3 bases from J; bases unmatched to any gene: 4. CDR1 is DFQATT and CDR2 is SNEGSKA in the germline V gene (reference sequence). The CDR3 is 13 residues long. CDR3 region: CSAGGTSGYEQYF. In nucleotides, the CDR3 is TGCAGTGCGGGGGGGACTAGCGGCTACGAGCAGTACTTC.

This clonotype was found a few times. The V call is TRBV25-1, the J call TRBJ2-7; D not certain. The ends were cut back, 2 bases at V and 0 bases at J, with 8 bases in the middle. Germline V gives CDR1 MGHDK, CDR2 SYGVNS. The CDR3 runs to 14 residues. The CDR3 loop is CASSENRFSYEQYF. In DNA, the CDR3 is TGTGCCAGCAGTGAAAACCGCTTCTCCTACGAGCAGTACTTC.

CDR3 in DNA: TGTGCCAGCAGAAACGAGGGGGCCTCCTACGAGCAGTACTTC. Amino acid sequence: CASRNEGASYEQYF. J is TRBJ2-7 and V is TRBV5-5; 7 bases fit TRBD1. The CDR3 length is 14 residues. V shed 5 bases, J shed 0 bases, and the junction held 5 bases outside the gene matches. Germline V lookup: CDR1 SGHKS, CDR2 YYEKEE (reference sequence).

There are many counts of this clonotype. This chain links TRBV6-2 or TRBV6-3 with TRBJ2-3; TRBD2 might be the D (5 bases). V was clipped by 0 bases and J by 3 bases, with 7 bases between them. This CDR3 comprises 14 residues. In germline, CDR1 is MNHEY, CDR2 SVGEGT. The CDR3 DNA is TGTGCCAGCAGTTACTCGACGGGAACAGATACGCAGTATTTT. Encoded protein: CASSYSTGTDTQYF.

This rearrangement joins TRBV29-1 to TRBJ2-7; D not certain. V lost 0 bases and J lost 2, with 8 bases in between. Germline V gives CDR1 SQVTM, CDR2 ANQGSEA. The length of the CDR3 is 13 residues. The CDR3 region is CSVEDQDPYEQYF. The CDR3 DNA reads TGCAGCGTTGAAGATCAGGACCCCTACGAGCAGTACTTC.

About this clonotype itself: This clone may be a read error of a much larger clone one base away. The rearrangement uses TRBV2 and TRBJ2-5; 8 nucleotides agree with TRBD2. The trim removed 8 bases at V and 3 bases at J, leaving 8 bases unmatched. This CDR3 has 14 amino acids. Germline V gene sequence: CDR1 SNHLY, CDR2 FYNNEI. The CDR3 DNA is TGTGCCAGCTTGGGACGGGGGGGAGAAGAGACCCAGTACTTC. Encoded protein: CASLGRGGEETQYF.

This clonotype appeared a few times. This sequence joins TRBV5-6 and TRBJ2-7; 7 bases are shared with TRBD1. This CDR3 has 14 residues. Germline trimming cut 3 bases from V and 7 bases from J; bases unmatched to any gene: 10. Per the germline V gene, CDR1 is SGHDT and CDR2 is YYEEEE. The chain's CDR3 is CASSWDSPRTEQYF. CDR3 nucleotides: TGTGCCAGCAGCTGGGACAGCCCCAGGACGGAGCAGTACTTC.

This clonotype has a count of ten or more. The chain is built from TRBV5-1 and TRBJ1-1; 7 bases fit TRBD1. The CDR3 is 12 residues long. After removal of 4 bases from V and 11 bases from J, the junction contained 8 bases not matched to a gene. From germline, CDR1 is SGHRS and CDR2 YFSETQ. The CDR3 loop reads CASSLDREGAFF. DNA for the CDR3: TGCGCCAGCAGCCTAGACAGGGAGGGGGCTTTCTTT.